This TCR beta chain was recorded in a study of T-cell reconstitution after alpha-beta-depleted transplantation in children. General study points: At one year after transplant, newly produced T cells mostly accounted for T-cell counts and diversity. About two months after transplant, alpha-beta T cells reportedly came from several hundred expanded graft clones.

Molecular barcoding with unique molecular identifiers was used for the TCRbeta library. TCRdb called the PCR reads again in MiXCR, with one record for every CDR3 protein. Of fewer than 700,000 distinct CDR3 sequences detected, over 10% appear once; the ten largest clones hold over 2%. This clonotype was observed a handful of times. The antigen is undetermined. CDR3 size: 15 residues. The V gene lost 5 bases and the J gene lost 0 bases, with 10 bases spanning the gap. Germline V lookup: CDR1 SGHDN, CDR2 FVKESK. The origin of this receptor is a male patient between 10 and 17 years old who had a stem cell transplant for acute myeloid leukemia, so the T cells may come from the graft donor. This material consisted of PBMCs, mostly from graft donor cells, taken 360 days after TCRalphabeta/CD19-depleted stem cell transplant. The chain joins TRBV14 to TRBJ2-2; TRBD1 might be the D (6 bases). CDR3 in DNA: TGTGCCAGCAGCGGACAGTACGCGAACACCGGGGAGCTGTTTTTT. It codes for CASSGQYANTGELFF.